Listed below are T cell receptor beta chains from one sample, sequenced in a study of blood T cells in healthy people across ages. TCRdb analysed the 5' RACE reads with MiXCR anew, one entry per CDR3 protein. This sample carries over 950,000 distinct CDR3 sequences, roughly two fifths of them seen once, and the ten largest clones take over 10%. Source material: blood. The receptors were gathered from a man between 18 and 35 years old in good health. CDR3s include the opening cysteine and the closing phenylalanine or tryptophan. Fields, in order: D gene, V gene, J gene, clone size, CDR3 length, CDR3 DNA, CDR3 protein. D genes are given only for firm matches. Clone sizes are given selectively: once, few, many, or a class where the clone is expanded.

>-|TRBV4-1|TRBJ1-4|-|14
TGCGCCAGCAGCCAAGAAGGACCTAATGAAAAACTGTTTTTT
CASSQEGPNEKLFF
>TRBD1|TRBV6-5|TRBJ1-2|-|14
TGTGCCAGCAGCCGCGGACAGGGAGGTGTTGGCTACACCTTC
CASSRGQGGVGYTF
>-|TRBV4-1|TRBJ1-6|few|16
TGCGCCAGCAGCCAAGATTCGGGCAGTCGGGTTTCACCCCTCCACTTT
CASSQDSGSRVSPLHF
>-|TRBV7-9|TRBJ2-1|many|13
TGCGCCAGCAGCTCCGGACAGTACAATGAGCAGTTCTTC
CASSSGQYNEQFF
>-|TRBV6-2/TRBV6-3|TRBJ2-1|few|16
TGTGCCAGCACCCCACCGGGGACAAGTGCCTACAATGAGCAGTTCTTC
CASTPPGTSAYNEQFF
>-|TRBV2|TRBJ1-4|few|16
TGTGCCAGCAGTGAAGCTCGGCGGGGGGCTCTTGAAAAACTGTTTTTT
CASSEARRGALEKLFF
>-|TRBV7-7|TRBJ2-7|few|14
TGTGCTAGCAGCTCAGGCGTTGGCTCCTACGAGCAGTACTTC
CASSSGVGSYEQYF
>-|TRBV6-5|TRBJ1-1|-|12
TGTGCCAGTATGAGACCGAACACTGAAGCTTTCTTT
CASMRPNTEAFF
>-|TRBV6-4|TRBJ1-2|once|14
TGTGCCAGCACCGGGCCACAGGGTTTCTATGGCTACACCTTC
CASTGPQGFYGYTF
>-|TRBV7-2|TRBJ2-3|-|11
TGTGCCAGCACTGGGTGGGATACGCAGTATTTT
CASTGWDTQYF
>-|TRBV4-2|TRBJ2-5|-|16
TGTGCCAGCAGCCAAGGACTAGAGGGGGGTCAAGAGACCCAGTACTTC
CASSQGLEGGQETQYF
>-|TRBV7-9|TRBJ1-4|-|15
TGTGCCAGCAGCCTCTTGGGGAGCGATGGTGAAAAACTGTTTTTT
CASSLLGSDGEKLFF
>TRBD1|TRBV4-3|TRBJ1-6|-|12
TGCGCCAGCGGTGACAGGGGTTCACCCCTCCACTTT
CASGDRGSPLHF
>-|TRBV20-1|TRBJ2-7|once|13
TGCAGTGCTAGTTGGGGGGGCGGGAAGGAGCAGTACTTC
CSASWGGGKEQYF
>TRBD1|TRBV6-2/TRBV6-3|TRBJ1-1|-|16
TGTGCCAGCAGTCCGGGGGACAGATGGTGGGGCACTGAAGCTTTCTTT
CASSPGDRWWGTEAFF
>-|TRBV12-3/TRBV12-4|TRBJ2-7|many|14
TGTGCCAGCAGTTTTGGGGACCTTGGGGACGAGCAGTACTTC
CASSFGDLGDEQYF
>TRBD1|TRBV12-3/TRBV12-4|TRBJ1-2|-|15
TGTGCCAGCAGTAATACCGGGACAGGGGGCAATGGCTACACCTTC
CASSNTGTGGNGYTF
>-|TRBV20-1|TRBJ2-7|many|13
TGCAGTGGCCAAGTTCCGGGAACCTACGAGCAGTACTTC
CSGQVPGTYEQYF
>TRBD2|TRBV7-2|TRBJ2-3|few|16
TGTGCCAGCAGCCAGTTGGTAGCGGGGGGTTCAGATACGCAGTATTTT
CASSQLVAGGSDTQYF
>-|TRBV4-2|TRBJ2-1|-|15
TGTGCCAGCAGCCAAGCGGAGAGGGATGGCGATGAGCAGTTCTTC
CASSQAERDGDEQFF
>-|TRBV29-1|TRBJ2-5|many|14
TGCAGCGTTGATGAGGCCGGGGTCTATGAGACCCAGTACTTC
CSVDEAGVYETQYF
>-|TRBV6-5|TRBJ1-2|-|13
TGTGCCAGCAGTTACGGAACAGGGCGAGACTACACCTTC
CASSYGTGRDYTF
>TRBD1|TRBV5-5|TRBJ1-1|-|15
TGTGCCAGCAGCTTGGGTCGAGCAGGGGGCACTGAAGCTTTCTTT
CASSLGRAGGTEAFF
>TRBD1|TRBV5-1|TRBJ2-1|once|14
TGCGCCAGCAGCTTGGGACAGGGTATGGGTGAGCAGTTCTTC
CASSLGQGMGEQFF
>TRBD2|TRBV4-1|TRBJ2-7|once|15
TGCGCCAGCAGCCAAGGCGGGGGAACGTACAATGAGCAGTACTTC
CASSQGGGTYNEQYF
>-|TRBV7-2|TRBJ2-5|-|14
TGTGCCAGCAGCTTCGGCTTTATGGCATGTGAGCAGTACTTC
CASSFGFMACEQYF
>TRBD1|TRBV7-2|TRBJ2-1|-|14
TGTGCCAGCAGCTTAAAGGGACAGGGCAATGAGCAGTTCTTC
CASSLKGQGNEQFF
>-|TRBV29-1|TRBJ2-5|-|15
TGCAGCACGCGCCGGGACGCGAGCAGTGAAGAGACCCAGTACTTC
CSTRRDASSEETQYF
>-|TRBV7-3|TRBJ1-5|-|15
TGTGCCAGCAGCTTAACGGGGGCTGAGGGTCAGCCCCAGCATTTT
CASSLTGAEGQPQHF
>TRBD2|TRBV12-3/TRBV12-4|TRBJ2-1|-|15
TGTGCCAGCAGGCTGAGCGGGGGAATCCCCAGTGAGCAGTTCTTC
CASRLSGGIPSEQFF
>-|TRBV7-9|TRBJ2-7|many|15
TGTGCCAGCAGCTACCAACAGGGAAGCTCCTACGAGCAGTACTTC
CASSYQQGSSYEQYF
>TRBD1|TRBV10-3|TRBJ1-2|-|13
TGTGCCATCAATGGACAGGGGTTGCGTGGCTACACCTTC
CAINGQGLRGYTF
>TRBD2|TRBV7-3|TRBJ2-3|-|12
TGTGCCAGCAGCTTAGCGGGAGGGCCCCCGTATTTT
CASSLAGGPPYF
>-|TRBV4-1|TRBJ1-6|-|19
TGCGCCAGCAGCCAAGTAATCGGCAGGCTGAGCTCCTATAATTCACCCCTCCACTTT
CASSQVIGRLSSYNSPLHF
>-|TRBV7-2|TRBJ1-3|once|16
TGTGCCAGCAGCTTAGCCCAGGCCATCTCTGGAAACACCATATATTTT
CASSLAQAISGNTIYF
>-|TRBV29-1|TRBJ2-1|many|11
TGCAGCGTGTGGTTTTCCAATGAGCAGTTCTTC
CSVWFSNEQFF
>-|TRBV6-2/TRBV6-3|TRBJ2-1|-|14
TGTGCCAGCAGTATACCGGGATTATACAATGAGCAGTTCTTC
CASSIPGLYNEQFF
>-|TRBV20-1|TRBJ1-1|-|14
TGCAGTGCTAGGGAAACAGGATTGAACACTGAAGCTTTCTTT
CSARETGLNTEAFF
>-|TRBV6-2/TRBV6-3|TRBJ1-1|-|14
TGTGCCAGCAGTGCTGACAGGTACGTCACTGAAGCTTTCTTT
CASSADRYVTEAFF
>TRBD1|TRBV2|TRBJ2-5|few|15
TGTGCCAGCAGTCGGGACAGGGCGACGGGCAATGAGCAGTACTTC
CASSRDRATGNEQYF
>TRBD1|TRBV5-1|TRBJ2-2|-|14
TGCGCCAGCAGCCAGGACAGGGATAACGGGGAGCTGTTTTTT
CASSQDRDNGELFF
>-|TRBV13|TRBJ2-5|-|14
TGTGCCAGCAGCTACAGGCCTATTGGAGAGACCCAGTACTTC
CASSYRPIGETQYF
>TRBD1|TRBV7-2|TRBJ1-5|few|14
TGTGCCAGCAGCAAGGGGGCGTGGAATCAGCCCCAGCATTTT
CASSKGAWNQPQHF
>-|TRBV10-3|TRBJ1-1|-|14
TGTGCCATCAGTGAAAGGGTTCTGAACACTGAAGCTTTCTTT
CAISERVLNTEAFF
>-|TRBV15|TRBJ2-1|-|14
TGTGCCACCAGCAGAGAGGGTTCCTACAATGAGCAGTTCTTC
CATSREGSYNEQFF
>-|TRBV28|TRBJ2-5|many|16
TGTGCCAGCAGTTCTACCCGAGACAGGACCCAAGAGACCCAGTACTTC
CASSSTRDRTQETQYF
>TRBD1|TRBV6-6|TRBJ2-1|-|16
TGTGCCAGCAGTTACGAAGGGGACAGGCCTTACAATGAGCAGTTCTTC
CASSYEGDRPYNEQFF
>-|TRBV20-1|TRBJ1-2|-|14
TGCAGTGCTAGAGATCTTGGCAGGATCTATGGCTACACCTTC
CSARDLGRIYGYTF
>TRBD2|TRBV4-3|TRBJ2-1|-|17
TGCGCCAGCAGCCAAGATCGGGAACTAGCGGGGGTCAGTGAGCAGTTCTTC
CASSQDRELAGVSEQFF
>TRBD1|TRBV20-1|TRBJ2-1|many|14
TGCAGTGCTAGACAGACAGGGGGGTACAATGAGCAGTTCTTC
CSARQTGGYNEQFF